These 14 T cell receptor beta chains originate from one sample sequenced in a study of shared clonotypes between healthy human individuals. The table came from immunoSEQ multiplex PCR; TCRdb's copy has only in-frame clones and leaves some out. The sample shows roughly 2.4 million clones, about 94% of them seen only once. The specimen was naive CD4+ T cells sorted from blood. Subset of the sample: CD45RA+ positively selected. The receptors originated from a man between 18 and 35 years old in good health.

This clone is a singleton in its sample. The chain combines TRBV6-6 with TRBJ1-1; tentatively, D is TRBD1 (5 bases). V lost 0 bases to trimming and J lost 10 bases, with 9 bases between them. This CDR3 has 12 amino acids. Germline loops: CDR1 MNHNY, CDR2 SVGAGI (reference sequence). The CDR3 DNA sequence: TGTGCCAGCAGTTACTCAACAGGCCTAGCTTTCTTT. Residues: CASSYSTGLAFF.

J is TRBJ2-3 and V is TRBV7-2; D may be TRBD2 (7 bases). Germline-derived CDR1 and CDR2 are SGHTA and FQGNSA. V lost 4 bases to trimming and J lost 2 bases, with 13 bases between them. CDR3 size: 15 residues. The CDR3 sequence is CASSSRGASTDTQYF. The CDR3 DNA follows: TGTGCCAGCAGCTCCCGGGGGGCGTCCACAGATACGCAGTATTTT.

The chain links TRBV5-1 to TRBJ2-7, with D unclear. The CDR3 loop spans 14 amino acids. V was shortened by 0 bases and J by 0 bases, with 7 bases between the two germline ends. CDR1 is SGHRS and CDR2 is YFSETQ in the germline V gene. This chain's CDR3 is CASSLGPFSYEQYF. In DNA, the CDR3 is TGCGCCAGCAGCTTGGGGCCGTTCTCCTACGAGCAGTACTTC.

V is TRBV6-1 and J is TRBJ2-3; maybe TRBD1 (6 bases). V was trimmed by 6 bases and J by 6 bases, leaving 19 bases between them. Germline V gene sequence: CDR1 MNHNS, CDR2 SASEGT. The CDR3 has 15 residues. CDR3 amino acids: CASSGRDTRPDTQYF. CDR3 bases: TGTGCCAGCAGCGGACGGGACACCCGTCCGGATACGCAGTATTTT.

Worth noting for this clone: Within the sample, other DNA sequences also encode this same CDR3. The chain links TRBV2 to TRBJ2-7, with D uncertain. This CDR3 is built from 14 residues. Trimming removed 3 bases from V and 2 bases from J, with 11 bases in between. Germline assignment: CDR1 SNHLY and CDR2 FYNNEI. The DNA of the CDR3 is TGTGCCAGCAGTGACCGTAAAGGAGCCTACGAGCAGTACTTC. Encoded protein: CASSDRKGAYEQYF. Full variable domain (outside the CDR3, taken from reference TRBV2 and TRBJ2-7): EPEVTQTPSHQVTQMGQEVILRCVPISNHLYFYWYRQILGQKVEFLVSFYNNEISEKSEIFDDQFSVERPDGSNFTLKIRSTKLEDSAMYFCASSDRKGAYEQYFGPGTRLTVT.

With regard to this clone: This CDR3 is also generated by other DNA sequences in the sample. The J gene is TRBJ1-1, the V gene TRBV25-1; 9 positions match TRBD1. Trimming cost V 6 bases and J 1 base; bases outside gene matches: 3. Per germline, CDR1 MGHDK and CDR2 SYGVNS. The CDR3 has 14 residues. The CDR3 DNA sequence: TGTGCCAGCAGAAGACAGGGGGAGAACACTGAAGCTTTCTTT. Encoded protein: CASRRQGENTEAFF.

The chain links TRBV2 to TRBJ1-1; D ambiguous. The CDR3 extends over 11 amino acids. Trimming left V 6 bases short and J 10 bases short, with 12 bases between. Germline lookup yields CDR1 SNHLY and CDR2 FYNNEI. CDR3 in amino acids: CASRRAVGAFF. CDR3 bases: TGTGCCAGCAGGAGAGCCGTTGGAGCTTTCTTT.

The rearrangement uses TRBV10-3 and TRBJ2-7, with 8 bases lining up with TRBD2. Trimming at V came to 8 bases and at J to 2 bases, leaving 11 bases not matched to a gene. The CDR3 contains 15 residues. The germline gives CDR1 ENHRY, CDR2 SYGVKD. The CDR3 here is CAIWGGLAGTYEQYF. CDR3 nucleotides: TGTGCCATCTGGGGAGGACTAGCCGGCACCTACGAGCAGTACTTC.

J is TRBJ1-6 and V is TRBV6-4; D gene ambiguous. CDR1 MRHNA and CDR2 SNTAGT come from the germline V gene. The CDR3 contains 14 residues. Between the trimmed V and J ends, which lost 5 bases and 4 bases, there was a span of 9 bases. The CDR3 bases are TGTGCCAGCAGTTCCTCCTCTTATAATTCACCCCTCCACTTT. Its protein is CASSSSSYNSPLHF.

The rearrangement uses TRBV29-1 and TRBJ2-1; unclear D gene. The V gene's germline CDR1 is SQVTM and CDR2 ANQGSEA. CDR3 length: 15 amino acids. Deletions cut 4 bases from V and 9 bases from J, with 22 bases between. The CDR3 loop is CSVVFVDPRVGEQFF. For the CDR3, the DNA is TGCAGCGTTGTATTCGTCGACCCCCGAGTGGGTGAGCAGTTCTTC.

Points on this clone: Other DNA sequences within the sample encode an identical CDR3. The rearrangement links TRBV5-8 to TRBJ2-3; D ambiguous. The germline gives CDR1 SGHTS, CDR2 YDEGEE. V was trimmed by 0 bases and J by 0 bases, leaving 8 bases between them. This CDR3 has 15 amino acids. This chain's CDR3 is CASSLEGGSTDTQYF. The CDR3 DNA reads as TGTGCCAGCAGCTTGGAGGGCGGTAGCACAGATACGCAGTATTTT.

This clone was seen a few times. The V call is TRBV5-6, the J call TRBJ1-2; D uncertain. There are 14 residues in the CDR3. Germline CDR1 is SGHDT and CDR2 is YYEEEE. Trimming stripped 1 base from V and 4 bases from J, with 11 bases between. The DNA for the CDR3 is TGTGCCAGCAGCTTGCAGACCAGTTTCTATGGCTACACCTTC. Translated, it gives CASSLQTSFYGYTF.

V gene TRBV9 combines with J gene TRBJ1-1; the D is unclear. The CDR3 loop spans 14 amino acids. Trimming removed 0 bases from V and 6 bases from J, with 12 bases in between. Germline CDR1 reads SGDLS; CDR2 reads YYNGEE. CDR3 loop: CASSVDGPAPEAFF. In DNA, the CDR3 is TGTGCCAGCAGCGTAGATGGCCCAGCCCCTGAAGCTTTCTTT.

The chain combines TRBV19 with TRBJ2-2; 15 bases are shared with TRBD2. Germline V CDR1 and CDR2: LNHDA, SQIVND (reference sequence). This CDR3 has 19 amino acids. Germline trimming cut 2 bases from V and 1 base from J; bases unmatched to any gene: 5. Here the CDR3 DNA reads TGTGCCAGTAGTATACGGACTAGCGGGAGGGCCCGGAACACCGGGGAGCTGTTTTTT. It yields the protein CASSIRTSGRARNTGELFF.